These 24 T cell receptor beta chains share one sample of origin, sequenced in a study of cytomegalovirus exposure and HLA in healthy donors. It was with 60 Vbeta and 13 Jbeta primers that the PCR ran. Some clones are missing from TCRdb's copy, which holds only in-frame ones; the method was immunoSEQ multiplex PCR. The sample holds 130,000 to 150,000 clones; 60% to 80% are singletons and the top ten take around 7.1%. Sequencing used PBMCs. The receptors were sampled from a woman aged 40 to 55 in good health and CMV-seropositive.

The chain couples TRBV30 to TRBJ1-5; 12 bases match TRBD1. Germline loops: CDR1 GTSNPN, CDR2 SVGIG (reference sequence). The junction had 5 bases not matched to a gene; V was cut back by 3 bases and J by 5 bases. The CDR3 is 15 amino acids. The CDR3 here is CAWSAGTGGYQPQHF. CDR3 coding DNA: TGTGCCTGGAGCGCCGGGACAGGGGGCTATCAGCCCCAGCATTTT.

This rearrangement joins TRBV27 to TRBJ1-2; a weak D match, TRBD1 (5 bases). V shed 4 bases and J shed 1 base, with 16 bases lying between them. From germline, CDR1 is MNHEY and CDR2 SMNVEV (reference sequence). The CDR3 runs to 16 residues. This chain's CDR3 is CASSSYLNRSNYGYTF. As DNA, the CDR3 is TGTGCCAGCAGTTCCTATTTGAACAGGAGTAACTATGGCTACACCTTC.

The sample holds a few counts of this clone. The chain combines TRBV5-1 with TRBJ1-1, with D maybe TRBD1 (6 bases). The CDR3 totals 14 residues. Deletions cut 4 bases from V and 4 bases from J, with 14 bases between. Germline CDR1 reads SGHRS; CDR2 reads YFSETQ. DNA of the CDR3: TGCGCCAGCAGCCTGGGACAAAGAATCACTGAAGCTTTCTTT. It is translated as CASSLGQRITEAFF.

The chain links TRBV5-4 to TRBJ2-1; D gene unclear. CDR3 length equals 13 residues. CDR1 is SGHNT, CDR2 YYREEE, per germline (reference sequence). The germline V and J ends were trimmed by 1 base and 5 bases, with 7 bases remaining between them. CDR3 in amino acids: CASSLLENNEQFF. CDR3 sequence (DNA): TGTGCCAGCAGCTTGTTAGAGAACAATGAGCAGTTCTTC.

The chain employs TRBV28 and TRBJ2-3; a possible D gene is TRBD2 (6 bases). The CDR3 totals 13 residues. Germline CDR1 is MDHEN and CDR2 is SYDVKM. Between the trimmed V and J ends, which lost 5 bases and 6 bases, there was a span of 12 bases. As DNA, the CDR3 is TGTGCCAGCAGTCCCTCTAGCGACGATACGCAGTATTTT. It yields the protein CASSPSSDDTQYF.

The V and J genes are TRBV5-1 and TRBJ1-3; 8 bases are a match to TRBD1. With V trimmed by 1 base and J by 0 bases, 3 bases remained unmatched. CDR3 length equals 16 residues. Germline CDR1 SGHRS, CDR2 YFSETQ. The CDR3 DNA follows: TGCGCCAGCAGCTTGACAGGGGGGGACTCTGGAAACACCATATATTTT. Translation gives CASSLTGGDSGNTIYF.

The chain carries TRBV19 and TRBJ1-1; D gene ambiguous. The CDR3 is 15 residues long. V was clipped by 4 bases and J by 0 bases, with 12 bases between them. The germline CDR1 and CDR2 sequences are LNHDA and SQIVND (reference sequence). CDR3 protein: CASSSSALMNTEAFF. CDR3 coding DNA: TGTGCCAGTAGTAGTAGCGCCCTCATGAACACTGAAGCTTTCTTT.

This chain connects TRBV5-1 to TRBJ2-3, with D possibly being TRBD2 (6 bases). Trimming removed 5 bases from V and 1 base from J, with 14 bases in between. This CDR3 has 15 amino acids. The germline V gene encodes CDR1 SGHRS and CDR2 YFSETQ. CDR3 in DNA: TGCGCCAGCAGAGCGGGCGGGGCACGCACAGATACGCAGTATTTT. As protein: CASRAGGARTDTQYF. Drawing the rest from reference TRBV5-1 and TRBJ2-3, the complete variable domain is KAGVTQTPRYLIKTRGQQVTLSCSPISGHRSVSWYQQTPGQGLQFLFEYFSETQRNKGNFPGRFSGRQFSNSRSEMNVSTLELGDSALYLCASRAGGARTDTQYFGPGTRLTVL.

The chain recombines TRBV7-6 with TRBJ2-2, with TRBD1 as a possible D gene (5 bases). V lost 0 bases and J lost 7, with 9 bases in between. Germline V gene sequence: CDR1 SGHVS, CDR2 FNYEAQ. The CDR3 length is 14 residues. The CDR3 sequence: CASSLAQGIGELFF. The DNA for the CDR3 is TGTGCCAGCAGCTTAGCGCAGGGAATCGGGGAGCTGTTTTTT.

DNA of the CDR3: TGTGCCAGCAAAGGTGGCACAGGGTCCTACGAGCAGTACTTC. This sequence encodes CASKGGTGSYEQYF. The chain is built from TRBV2 and TRBJ2-7, with D possibly TRBD1 on 6 matching bases. With 7 bases removed from V and 1 base from J, the gap between germline ends came to 14 bases. This CDR3 comprises 14 residues. In germline, CDR1 is SNHLY, CDR2 FYNNEI.

A few counts support this clone. V usage is TRBV4-1 and J usage is TRBJ2-2; 8 nucleotides agree with TRBD1. Germline V gene sequence: CDR1 MGHRA, CDR2 YSYEKL. J lost 4 bases, V lost 0 bases, and 13 bases had no gene match. There are 19 residues in the CDR3. The CDR3 protein is CASSQEPTETGVSTGELFF. In DNA form, the CDR3 reads TGCGCCAGCAGCCAAGAACCCACTGAGACAGGGGTTAGCACCGGGGAGCTGTTTTTT.

J is TRBJ1-1 and V is TRBV2; 7 nucleotides align to TRBD1. CDR1 is SNHLY and CDR2 is FYNNEI in the germline V gene. The CDR3 is made up of 16 amino acids. V was clipped by 10 bases and J by 1 base; unmatched bases: 15. This CDR3 is CANQAGTARGNTEAFF. DNA for the CDR3: TGTGCCAACCAGGCAGGGACAGCGAGGGGGAACACTGAAGCTTTCTTT.

The chain links TRBV9 to TRBJ2-1; 14 positions match TRBD2. The CDR3 has 16 amino acids. The ends lost 3 bases at V and 9 bases at J; junction bases unmatched: 8. The germline CDR1 and CDR2 sequences are SGDLS and YYNGEE. The CDR3 bases are TGTGCCAGCAGCGCAGGGACTAGCGGGGGAATAATTGAGCAGTTCTTC. Its translation: CASSAGTSGGIIEQFF.

The chain recombines TRBV18 with TRBJ2-6, with TRBD2 matching 7 bases. The V segment lost 3 bases and the J segment 0 bases; nucleotides outside the gene matches: 8. Looked up from germline, CDR1 is KGHSH and CDR2 is LQKENI. This CDR3 is 18 amino acids long. In DNA, the CDR3 is TGTGCCAGCTCACCCCGCCGGGGGGTAGGCTCTGGGGCCAACGTCCTGACTTTC. Its protein product is CASSPRRGVGSGANVLTF. Looking up the rest from reference TRBV18 and TRBJ2-6 gives the full variable domain: NAGVMQNPRHLVRRRGQEARLRCSPMKGHSHVYWYRQLPEEGLKFMVYLQKENIIDESGMPKERFSAEFPKEGPSILRIQQVVRGDSAAYFCASSPRRGVGSGANVLTFGAGSRLTVL.

CDR3 coding DNA: TGCGCCAGCAGCTTGGGGGGACAGGGGATGATAGAGACCCAGTACTTC. This encodes CASSLGGQGMIETQYF. The chain uses TRBV5-1 and TRBJ2-5, with 10 bases aligning to TRBD1. V shed 0 bases and J 4 bases; nucleotides not matched to a gene: 6. CDR3 size: 16 residues. From germline, CDR1 is SGHRS and CDR2 YFSETQ.

V gene TRBV11-2 combines with J gene TRBJ1-1; D remains ambiguous. The CDR3 has 15 residues. Germline-derived CDR1 and CDR2 are SGHAT and FQNNGV. V lost 1 base to trimming and J lost 1 base, with 10 bases between them. CDR3 DNA sequence: TGTGCCAGCAGCTTAGGACTCACCCCGAACACTGAAGCTTTCTTT. Residues: CASSLGLTPNTEAFF.

This chain's CDR3 is CASSRQHTISGNTIYF. The CDR3, as DNA: TGCGCCAGCAGCCGACAGCATACCATATCTGGAAACACCATATATTTT. The gene calls are TRBV4-1 and TRBJ1-3; the D gene is possibly TRBD1 (5 bases). Looked up from germline, CDR1 is MGHRA and CDR2 is YSYEKL. The CDR3 contains 16 residues. V gave up 4 bases and J gave up 1 base, with 14 bases separating them.

The table lists this clone with a few counts. The genes are TRBV6-5 and TRBJ1-2; D is perhaps TRBD1 (6 bases). Germline V gene sequence: CDR1 MNHEY, CDR2 SVGAGI. V lost 0 bases and J lost 5, with 13 bases in between. This CDR3 has 15 amino acids. DNA of the CDR3: TGTGCCAGCAGTTACTCGGACAGACCCAAGTATGGCTACACCTTC. Translated: CASSYSDRPKYGYTF.

This chain joins TRBV11-2 and TRBJ1-1, with 8 bases that match TRBD1. Germline V gene data show CDR1 as SGHAT and CDR2 as FQNNGV. The length of the CDR3 is 14 residues. J was trimmed by 5 bases and V by 3 bases; bases with no gene match: 5. The chain's CDR3 is CASSLTGDSTEAFF. The CDR3 bases are TGTGCCAGCAGCTTGACAGGGGATAGTACTGAAGCTTTCTTT. The variable domain in full, with the rest retrieved from reference TRBV11-2 and TRBJ1-1, is EAGVAQSPRYKIIEKRQSVAFWCNPISGHATLYWYQQILGQGPKLLIQFQNNGVVDDSQLPKDRFSAERLKGVDSTLKIQPAKLEDSAVYLCASSLTGDSTEAFFGQGTRLTVV.

The gene calls are TRBV5-6 and TRBJ2-7, with a tentative D call TRBD2 (6 bases). From germline, CDR1 is SGHDT and CDR2 YYEEEE. The CDR3 contains 15 residues. Deletions cut 4 bases from V and 2 bases from J, with 16 bases between. For the CDR3, the DNA is TGTGCCAGCAGCGGGGGACCTGGGACTGCCTACGAGCAGTACTTC. As protein: CASSGGPGTAYEQYF.

The chain carries TRBV6-5 and TRBJ1-6; a possible D gene is TRBD1 (5 bases). The germline gives CDR1 MNHEY, CDR2 SVGAGI. CDR3 length: 14 amino acids. The ends were cut back, 1 base at V and 6 bases at J, with 7 bases in the middle. For the CDR3, the DNA is TGTGCCAGCAGTTACTGGAGGGGTAATTCACCCCTCCACTTT. This encodes CASSYWRGNSPLHF.

The chain recombines TRBV19 with TRBJ2-1, with 11 positions matching TRBD2. CDR3 length equals 16 residues. The germline V gene has CDR1 LNHDA and CDR2 SQIVND (reference sequence). V lost 6 bases and J lost 2; bases outside the gene matches: 6. The CDR3 nucleotides are TGTGCCAGTAGCTCGACTAGCGGGGCCCCCTACAATGAGCAGTTCTTC. Protein product: CASSSTSGAPYNEQFF.

The chain employs TRBV5-1 and TRBJ1-1; TRBD1 matches 7 bases. The CDR3 is made up of 14 amino acids. V shed 5 bases and J 1 base; nucleotides not matched to a gene: 5. Germline assignment: CDR1 SGHRS and CDR2 YFSETQ. This CDR3 reads CASRNQGGNTEAFF. In DNA form, the CDR3 reads TGCGCCAGCAGGAATCAGGGGGGGAACACTGAAGCTTTCTTT.

This rearrangement joins TRBV6-1 to TRBJ1-5, with D possibly being TRBD1 (6 bases). There are 14 residues in the CDR3. The germline V gene has CDR1 MNHNS and CDR2 SASEGT. V lost 5 bases, J lost 2 bases, and 10 bases lay in between. The DNA of the CDR3 is TGTGCCAGCAGTCAGGGGAATGGCAATCAGCCCCAGCATTTT. It is translated as CASSQGNGNQPQHF.